This TCR beta chain was identified during a study of T cell responses to AZD1222 COVID-19 vaccine. Study results and caveats: All repertoire sampling was performed exclusively after the peak T cell response. Among AZD1222 vaccinees, only five to seven were seropositive at baseline. Most donors were white British and more were female, and clonal diversity was possibly underestimated.

Sequencing used immunoSEQ multiplex PCR; TCRdb keeps in-frame clones, though not all of them. The sample yields tens of thousands of clones, 90% seen once. This clone was counted between two and nine times. Its specificity is not known. The study pooled second doses at about 4 or about 12 weeks. Germline loops: CDR1 KGHSH, CDR2 LQKENI. Between the trimmed V and J ends, which lost 5 bases and 1 base, there was a span of 11 bases. The CDR3 is 14 amino acids. The chain has TRBV18 and TRBJ1-1; D perhaps matches TRBD1 (6 bases). The sequencing used peripheral blood, collected 28 days after the second AZD1222 dose. The clonotype comes from an adult who received the AZD1222 COVID-19 vaccine. The CDR3 region is CASSSQGSNTEAFF. Written as DNA, the CDR3 is TGTGCCAGCTCATCACAGGGTTCGAACACTGAAGCTTTCTTT.